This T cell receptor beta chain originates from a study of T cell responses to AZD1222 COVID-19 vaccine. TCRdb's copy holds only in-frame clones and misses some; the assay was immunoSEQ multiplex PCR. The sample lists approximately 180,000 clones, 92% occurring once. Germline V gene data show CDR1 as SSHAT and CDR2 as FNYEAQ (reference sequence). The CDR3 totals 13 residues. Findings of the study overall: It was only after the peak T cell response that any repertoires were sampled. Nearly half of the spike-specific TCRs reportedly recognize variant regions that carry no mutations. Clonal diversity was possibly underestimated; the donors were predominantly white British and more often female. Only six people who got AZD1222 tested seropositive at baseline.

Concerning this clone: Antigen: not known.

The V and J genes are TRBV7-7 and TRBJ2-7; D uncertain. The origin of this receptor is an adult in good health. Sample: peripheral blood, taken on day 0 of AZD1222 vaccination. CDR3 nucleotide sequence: TGTGCTAGCAGCTCGTCCCGCCCAGCGGAGCAGTACGTC. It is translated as CASSSSRPAEQYV.